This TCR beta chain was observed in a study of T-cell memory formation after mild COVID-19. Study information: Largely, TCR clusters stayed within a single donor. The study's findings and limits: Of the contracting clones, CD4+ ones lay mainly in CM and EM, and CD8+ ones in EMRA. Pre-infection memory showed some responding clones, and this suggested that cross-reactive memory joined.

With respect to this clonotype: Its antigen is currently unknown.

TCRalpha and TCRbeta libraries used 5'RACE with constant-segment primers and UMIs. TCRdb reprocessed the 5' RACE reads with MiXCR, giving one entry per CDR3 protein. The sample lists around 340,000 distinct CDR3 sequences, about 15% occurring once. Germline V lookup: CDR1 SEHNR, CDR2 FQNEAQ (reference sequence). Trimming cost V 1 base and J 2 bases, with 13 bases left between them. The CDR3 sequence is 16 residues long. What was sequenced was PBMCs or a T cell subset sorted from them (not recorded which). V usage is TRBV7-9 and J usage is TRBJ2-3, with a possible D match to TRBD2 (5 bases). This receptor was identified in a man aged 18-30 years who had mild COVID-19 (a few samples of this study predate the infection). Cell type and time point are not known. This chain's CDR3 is CASSLVLASPTDTQYF. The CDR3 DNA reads TGTGCCAGCAGCTTAGTCCTAGCCTCCCCCACAGATACGCAGTATTTT. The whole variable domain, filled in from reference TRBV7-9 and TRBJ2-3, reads DTGVSQNPRHKITKRGQNVTFRCDPISEHNRLYWYRQTLGQGPEFLTYFQNEAQLEKSRLLSDRFSAERPKGSFSTLEIQRTEQGDSAMYLCASSLVLASPTDTQYFGPGTRLTVL.